These 22 T cell receptor beta chains were all obtained from the same sample, sequenced in a study of T cells expressing NK-cell markers (dated by TCRdb to about 2020). Library prep was done by 5' RACE. The sequencing machine was an Illumina HiSeq 2000. TCRdb reprocessed the reads into one record per CDR3 protein sequence, lacking DNA. The table held for this sample gives 200,000 to 300,000 distinct CDR3 sequences. Of the sample, around 4.3% is held by the ten largest clones. What was sequenced was blood T cells: a sorted CD56 or NKG2C T cell subset, CD4+ or CD8+ T cells, or bulk PBMC T cells (not recorded which). The origin of the receptors is a woman aged 18 to 75 in good health.

The chain uses TRBV12-3 or TRBV12-4 and TRBJ1-3; TCRdb calls TRBD1, which cannot be checked without DNA. The CDR3 is 14 amino acids. CDR3 amino acids: CASSRTGVGNTIYF.

The chain joins TRBV4-3 to TRBJ1-1. The CDR3 runs 14 residues. Germline assignment: CDR1 LGHNA and CDR2 YSLEER. CDR3 sequence reads: CASSQGFAYTEAFF.

This chain joins TRBV7-2 and TRBJ2-3; the D call from TCRdb, TRBD2, cannot be confirmed without DNA. This CDR3 spans 15 amino acids. The germline V gene encodes CDR1 SGHTA and CDR2 FQGNSA. The CDR3: CASSRPGLARHTQYF.

The chain combines TRBV20-1 with TRBJ2-3; TCRdb reports TRBD1, a call that lacks DNA to check it against. The CDR3 sequence is 13 residues long. CDR1 and CDR2 (germline): DFQATT, SNEGSKA (reference sequence). Here the CDR3 reads CSAPPRPTDTQYF.

The V call is TRBV12-3 or TRBV12-4, the J call TRBJ2-3. The CDR3 has 11 residues. CDR3 residues: CASSLDRARDF.

The chain recombines TRBV12-3 or TRBV12-4 with TRBJ2-3; as DNA is missing, the TRBD1 call by TCRdb cannot be tested. The CDR3 runs to 14 residues. The CDR3 protein is CASIYGTSTDTQYF.

CDR3: CASSWGDQTQYF. J is TRBJ2-5 and V is TRBV7-2; TCRdb names TRBD2, which stays unverified in the absence of DNA. The CDR3 covers 12 residues. CDR1 and CDR2 (germline): SGHTA, FQGNSA.

This chain joins TRBV5-3 and TRBJ2-5. TRBV5-3 is assigned to the ORF class and has an uncertain function. This CDR3 has 11 amino acids. CDR3 region: CARSLSETQYF.

V is TRBV5-1 and J is TRBJ2-5; with no DNA, the TCRdb D assignment of TRBD1 cannot be verified. From germline, CDR1 is SGHRS and CDR2 YFSETQ. The CDR3 contains 17 residues. The CDR3 is CASSRPGQGFGRETQYF.

CDR3 sequence: CASSFLGSGNTIYF. The chain employs TRBV5-1 and TRBJ1-3. The CDR3 extends over 14 amino acids. Per germline, CDR1 SGHRS and CDR2 YFSETQ.

The gene calls are TRBV12-3 or TRBV12-4 and TRBJ1-1; TCRdb designates TRBD1, a call that cannot be tested without DNA. The length of the CDR3 is 14 residues. The CDR3 is CASRPGTANTEAFF.

The genes are TRBV5-1 and TRBJ2-1. The CDR3 consists of 12 residues. The germline gives CDR1 SGHRS, CDR2 YFSETQ. The CDR3 here is CASSLALNEQFF.

The V and J genes are TRBV12-3 or TRBV12-4 and TRBJ2-3. This CDR3 comprises 11 residues. The CDR3 sequence is CASSSGDTQYF.

V is TRBV20-1 and J is TRBJ2-7; without DNA, the TCRdb call of TRBD1 cannot be checked. The CDR3 has 15 amino acids. Germline V gene lookup returns CDR1 DFQATT and CDR2 SNEGSKA (reference sequence). The CDR3 is CSAQDLVNGGYEQYF.

The chain links TRBV7-2 to TRBJ2-7; absent DNA, TCRdb's TRBD1 call cannot be checked. The germline V gene encodes CDR1 SGHTA and CDR2 FQGNSA. This CDR3 has 15 residues. CDR3 in amino acids: CASSLAVGPTRQQYF.

The chain has TRBV10-3 and TRBJ2-1; lacking DNA, the TRBD2 call made by TCRdb goes unchecked. Per germline, CDR1 ENHRY and CDR2 SYGVKD. CDR3 size: 17 residues. Here the CDR3 reads CAISGASGRAGANEQFF.

This chain joins TRBV5-1 and TRBJ1-4; TCRdb gives TRBD1 as the D gene, but with no DNA this cannot be confirmed. Germline lookup yields CDR1 SGHRS and CDR2 YFSETQ. The CDR3 totals 16 residues. CDR3 sequence: CASARTGTSTNEKLFF.

The rearrangement links TRBV20-1 to TRBJ2-3. CDR3 size: 11 residues. Germline CDR1 and CDR2: DFQATT and SNEGSKA (reference sequence). CDR3 protein: CSGTRTDTQYF.

The chain links TRBV4-3 to TRBJ1-5; TCRdb designates TRBD1, a call that cannot be tested without DNA. Germline CDR1 and CDR2: LGHNA and YSLEER. This CDR3 is built from 17 residues. This chain's CDR3 is CASSQDLEGAVNQPQHF.

The CDR3 loop is CASSLSGSWTDTQYF. V is TRBV5-1 and J is TRBJ2-3; TCRdb's D gene call, TRBD2, goes unchecked for lack of DNA. The germline CDR1 and CDR2 sequences are SGHRS and YFSETQ. This CDR3 contains 15 residues.

This chain links TRBV5-8 with TRBJ1-4; the D call of TRBD1 rests on TCRdb alone, since no DNA is present to check it. Germline CDR1 is SGHTS and CDR2 is YDEGEE. CDR3 length: 16 residues. CDR3 protein: CASSWTGGAYNEKLFF.

The rearrangement uses TRBV27 and TRBJ2-7. The CDR3 covers 15 residues. The V gene's germline CDR1 is MNHEY and CDR2 SMNVEV (reference sequence). CDR3 amino acids: CASSLRVGSPYEQYF.